The 10 T cell receptor beta chains listed next were all sequenced from one sample in a study of PD-1 and CTLA-4 blockade in melanoma. The data were produced by immunoSEQ multiplex PCR, yet TCRdb's version contains in-frame clones alone and is incomplete. The sample holds roughly 30,000 clones, 70% to 90% seen once. Sample: CD8+ T cells from peripheral blood, taken before anti-PD-1 treatment. These receptors all come from a human donor with melanoma.

The rearrangement uses TRBV29-1 and TRBJ1-2, with unresolved D. The CDR3 is 12 residues long. Germline CDR1 and CDR2: SQVTM and ANQGSEA. The CDR3: CTLQDGPYGYTF. CDR3 nucleotides: TGCACCCTCCAGGACGGACCGTATGGCTACACCTTC.

The chain combines TRBV5-1 with TRBJ2-2; 8 nucleotides align to TRBD1. The CDR3 is 17 residues long. CDR1 is SGHRS and CDR2 is YFSETQ in the germline V gene. V lost 4 bases to trimming and J lost 2 bases; unmatched junction nucleotides: 10. The DNA of the CDR3 is TGCGCCAGCAGCCTGCCTAGACAGGGGCTTAACACCGGGGAGCTGTTTTTT. Residues: CASSLPRQGLNTGELFF. The full variable domain, rest sourced from reference TRBV5-1 and TRBJ2-2, is KAGVTQTPRYLIKTRGQQVTLSCSPISGHRSVSWYQQTPGQGLQFLFEYFSETQRNKGNFPGRFSGRQFSNSRSEMNVSTLELGDSALYLCASSLPRQGLNTGELFFGEGSRLTVL.

The chain combines TRBV24-1 with TRBJ2-5; 8 bases fit TRBD2. Looked up from germline, CDR1 is KGHDR and CDR2 is SFDVKD. V lost 4 bases and J lost 1; bases outside the gene matches: 1. The CDR3 has 14 amino acids. The CDR3 is CATSEAGGQETQYF. The CDR3 nucleotides read TGTGCCACCAGTGAGGCGGGAGGCCAAGAGACCCAGTACTTC.

The chain employs TRBV5-6 and TRBJ1-2; a possible D gene is TRBD1 (6 bases). CDR1 is SGHDT, CDR2 YYEEEE, per germline. V lost 4 bases, J lost 6 bases, and 10 bases lay in between. This CDR3 has 12 amino acids. The CDR3 sequence is CASSIPGDGYTF. For the CDR3, the DNA is TGTGCCAGCAGCATACCAGGGGATGGCTACACCTTC.

V gene TRBV19 combines with J gene TRBJ1-2; perhaps TRBD1 as D (6 bases). The CDR3 spans 13 residues. Germline CDR1 LNHDA, CDR2 SQIVND (reference sequence). V lost 1 base, J lost 6 bases, and 9 bases lay in between. This CDR3 is CASSIVRTDGYTF. The CDR3 coding sequence is TGTGCCAGTAGTATAGTTCGGACAGATGGCTACACCTTC. The whole variable domain, filled in from reference TRBV19 and TRBJ1-2, reads DGGITQSPKYLFRKEGQNVTLSCEQNLNHDAMYWYRQDPGQGLRLIYYSQIVNDFQKGDIAEGYSVSREKKESFPLTVTSAQKNPTAFYLCASSIVRTDGYTFGSGTRLTVV.

This chain connects TRBV7-9 to TRBJ1-2; the match to TRBD1 covers 8 bases. The ends lost 1 base at V and 4 bases at J; junction bases unmatched: 5. This CDR3 comprises 15 residues. Germline CDR1 SEHNR, CDR2 FQNEAQ (reference sequence). CDR3 sequence (DNA): TGTGCCAGCAGCTTAGGGGGACAGGAGCCCTATGGCTACACCTTC. This encodes CASSLGGQEPYGYTF. Looking up the rest from reference TRBV7-9 and TRBJ1-2 gives the full variable domain: DTGVSQNPRHKITKRGQNVTFRCDPISEHNRLYWYRQTLGQGPEFLTYFQNEAQLEKSRLLSDRFSAERPKGSFSTLEIQRTEQGDSAMYLCASSLGGQEPYGYTFGSGTRLTVV.

The V and J genes are TRBV6-5 and TRBJ2-1, with a weak D call TRBD2 (6 bases). The CDR3 length is 16 residues. The germline CDR1 and CDR2 sequences are MNHEY and SVGAGI. Trimming cost V 2 bases and J 5 bases, with 16 bases left between them. DNA for the CDR3: TGTGCCAGCAGTTACGGGGGAGGAACAGCCAACAATGAGCAGTTCTTC. Translating gives CASSYGGGTANNEQFF.

This clone showed up just once. The gene calls are TRBV6-5 and TRBJ1-1, with D unresolved. CDR3 length: 16 amino acids. Trimming cost V 4 bases and J 1 base, with 16 bases left between them. The germline gives CDR1 MNHEY, CDR2 SVGAGI. CDR3 sequence reads: CASSSKVEISNTEAFF. In DNA form, the CDR3 reads TGTGCCAGCAGTTCAAAGGTGGAAATTTCGAACACTGAAGCTTTCTTT.

Details on this clone: One junction end disagrees with the germline gene, perhaps due to a read error. The V gene is TRBV7-7, the J gene TRBJ2-1; 14 bases fit TRBD2. Germline lookup yields CDR1 SSHAT and CDR2 FNYEAQ (reference sequence). The CDR3 sequence is 19 residues long. The CDR3 spells CASSSNGLAGGESYNEQFF. CDR3 coding DNA: TGTGCTAGCAGCTCTAACGGACTAGCGGGAGGCGAATCCTACAATGAGCAGTTCTTC.

The CDR3 loop reads CAWSVDLAGGADTQYF. The CDR3 coding sequence is TGTGCCTGGAGTGTAGACCTAGCGGGAGGTGCAGATACGCAGTATTTT. This chain connects TRBV30 to TRBJ2-3, with 11 bases fitting TRBD2. Trimming took 0 bases from V and 4 from J; bases not matched to a gene: 6. There are 16 residues in the CDR3. Germline-derived CDR1 and CDR2 are GTSNPN and SVGIG (reference sequence).